These T cell receptor beta chains were read from a single sample in a study of shared clonotypes between healthy human individuals. Sequencing was performed with immunoSEQ multiplex PCR; in TCRdb, only in-frame clones are kept and a portion is missing. Of 2 million to 2.5 million clones in the sample, over 85% are singletons; the top ten hold 1.1%. The material sequenced was naive CD8+ T cells sorted from blood. The receptors shown here come from a man younger than 35 in good health. CDR3s include the opening cysteine and the closing phenylalanine or tryptophan. A D gene is named only where the DNA matches it firmly. Only some rows state a clone size, as once, few, many or a class for expanded clones.

d_call	j_call	v_call	clone_size	cdr3_aa	cdr3_nt
TRBD1	TRBJ2-7	TRBV4-1	-	CASSQAGTGTYEQYF	TGCGCCAGCAGCCAAGCCGGGACAGGCACCTACGAGCAGTACTTC
TRBD2	TRBJ2-7	TRBV6-1	once	CASSERPSGFPLEQYF	TGTGCCAGCAGTGAAAGGCCTAGCGGGTTCCCCCTCGAGCAGTACTTC
TRBD2	TRBJ2-1	TRBV11-2	-	CASSLVWGGSSYNEQFF	TGTGCCAGCAGCTTAGTATGGGGCGGGAGCTCCTACAATGAGCAGTTCTTC
TRBD2	TRBJ2-1	TRBV6-5	-	CASSPGLAVQGEQFF	TGTGCCAGCAGCCCCGGACTAGCGGTCCAGGGAGAGCAGTTCTTC
-	TRBJ2-5	TRBV9	-	CASSVLGADQETQYF	TGTGCCAGCAGCGTACTAGGGGCCGACCAAGAGACCCAGTACTTC
-	TRBJ2-1	TRBV6-5	-	CASSYDDSSEQFF	TGTGCCAGCAGTTACGACGATAGCTCTGAGCAGTTCTTC
TRBD2	TRBJ2-7	TRBV9	-	CASSVGGTTEQYF	TGTGCCAGCAGCGTAGGCGGGACTACCGAGCAGTACTTC
TRBD1	TRBJ2-1	TRBV10-2	-	CASRGTGVLEQFF	TGCGCCAGCCGTGGGACAGGGGTTCTTGAGCAGTTCTTC
TRBD2	TRBJ2-2	TRBV10-2	once	CASSESGRAGELFF	TGCGCCAGCAGTGAGAGCGGGAGGGCCGGGGAGCTGTTTTTT
TRBD1	TRBJ1-2	TRBV2	-	CASIMTGIGGYTF	TGTGCCAGCATTATGACAGGGATAGGCGGCTACACCTTC
-	TRBJ2-7	TRBV28	-	CASSPIRGGRAYEQYF	TGTGCCAGCAGCCCCATACGCGGGGGCAGGGCCTACGAGCAGTACTTC
-	TRBJ1-1	TRBV30	-	CAWSVTGDTEAFF	TGTGCCTGGAGTGTAACGGGGGATACTGAAGCTTTCTTT
-	TRBJ2-7	TRBV5-1	-	CASSLGISRGYEQYF	TGCGCCAGCAGCTTGGGGATCTCGAGGGGGTACGAGCAGTACTTC
TRBD2	TRBJ2-3	TRBV6-1	-	CASRLAIFTDTQYF	TGTGCCAGCAGACTAGCGATTTTCACAGATACGCAGTATTTT
TRBD1	TRBJ1-2	TRBV5-6	once	CASSPGQGRGYTF	TGTGCCAGCAGCCCCGGACAGGGCCGTGGCTACACCTTC
-	TRBJ2-7	TRBV5-1	-	CASSPNGSEQYF	TGCGCCAGCAGCCCTAACGGGAGCGAGCAGTACTTC
-	TRBJ2-7	TRBV7-6	-	CASSPADRIYEQYF	TGTGCCAGCAGCCCAGCCGACAGGATCTACGAGCAGTACTTC
-	TRBJ1-2	TRBV4-1	-	CASSHSGQENYGYTF	TGCGCCAGCAGCCACTCCGGTCAGGAGAACTATGGCTACACCTTC
-	TRBJ2-7	TRBV7-2	-	CASSHQASSSYEQYF	TGTGCCAGCAGCCACCAAGCCTCGAGCTCCTACGAGCAGTACTTC
-	TRBJ2-1	TRBV6-1	-	CASWWAGSYNEQFF	TGTGCCAGCTGGTGGGCAGGGTCATACAATGAGCAGTTCTTC
-	TRBJ1-2	TRBV19	few	CASSYPEGSVGYTF	TGTGCCAGTAGCTATCCAGAGGGATCCGTAGGCTACACCTTC
-	TRBJ2-7	TRBV19	-	CASSISADSSYEQYF	TGTGCCAGTAGTATTTCTGCCGATAGCTCCTACGAGCAGTACTTC
-	TRBJ2-5	TRBV29-1	-	CSVDHPRTQYF	TGCAGCGTTGACCATCCGAGGACCCAGTACTTC
-	TRBJ1-4	TRBV29-1	-	CSVVASFGEKLFF	TGCAGCGTTGTGGCCAGCTTCGGAGAAAAACTGTTTTTT
TRBD2	TRBJ2-3	TRBV9	-	CASSDAGGGTQYF	TGTGCCAGCAGCGACGCGGGGGGAGGTACGCAGTATTTT
-	TRBJ2-3	TRBV5-4	-	CASSSRADTQYF	TGTGCCAGCAGCTCCCGTGCAGATACGCAGTATTTT
-	TRBJ1-5	TRBV19	-	CASSMWGGQPQHF	TGTGCCAGTAGTATGTGGGGGGGTCAGCCCCAGCATTTT
-	TRBJ1-6	TRBV2	-	CASRETGYNSPLHF	TGTGCCAGCAGGGAGACGGGTTATAATTCACCCCTCCACTTT
-	TRBJ2-7	TRBV27	-	CASSMAGEQYF	TGTGCCAGCAGCATGGCGGGGGAGCAGTACTTC
-	TRBJ2-2	TRBV30	few	CAWRYTGELFF	TGTGCCTGGAGATACACCGGGGAGCTGTTTTTT
TRBD2	TRBJ2-1	TRBV19	once	CASSIDREGLNNEQFF	TGTGCCAGTAGTATAGACCGGGAGGGCTTGAACAATGAGCAGTTCTTC
-	TRBJ2-3	TRBV19	-	CASRRGAPSPSTDTQYF	TGTGCCAGTAGACGGGGGGCCCCGTCCCCTAGCACAGATACGCAGTATTTT
TRBD2	TRBJ2-1	TRBV11-3	-	CASSLSVPGLAGPDNEQFF	TGTGCCAGCAGCTTAAGTGTCCCAGGACTAGCGGGACCCGACAATGAGCAGTTCTTC
TRBD1	TRBJ1-2	TRBV6-1	once	CASSAGQGAVGYTF	TGTGCCAGCAGCGCAGGACAGGGGGCCGTTGGCTACACCTTC
-	TRBJ1-1	TRBV7-9	-	CASSSTGRFDTEAFF	TGTGCCAGCAGCTCTACGGGACGTTTTGACACTGAAGCTTTCTTT
TRBD1	TRBJ2-2	TRBV9	-	CASSVGQGANPDTGELFF	TGTGCCAGCAGCGTTGGACAGGGGGCTAACCCTGACACCGGGGAGCTGTTTTTT
-	TRBJ1-4	TRBV6-1	-	CASSEESATNEKLFF	TGTGCCAGCAGTGAAGAGTCAGCAACTAATGAAAAACTGTTTTTT
-	TRBJ1-1	TRBV6-6	-	CASGQGFGTEAFF	TGTGCCAGCGGCCAGGGGTTTGGCACTGAAGCTTTCTTT
-	TRBJ1-1	TRBV27	-	CASSLTGYTEAFF	TGTGCCAGCAGTTTGACAGGTTATACTGAAGCTTTCTTT
-	TRBJ2-1	TRBV19	-	CASSNLGYNEQFF	TGTGCCAGTAGTAATCTGGGCTACAATGAGCAGTTCTTC
-	TRBJ2-7	TRBV11-2	-	CASSFYGQGQYF	TGTGCCAGCAGCTTCTACGGACAAGGGCAGTACTTC
-	TRBJ1-2	TRBV5-6	-	CASSDPPTF	TGTGCCAGCAGCGACCCCCCCACCTTC
TRBD1	TRBJ2-1	TRBV6-5	-	CASSYGTGFYNEQFF	TGTGCCAGCAGTTACGGGACAGGTTTCTACAATGAGCAGTTCTTC
TRBD2	TRBJ2-4	TRBV6-5	-	CASSPLGGGPDIQYF	TGTGCCAGCAGTCCACTCGGGGGAGGGCCCGACATTCAGTACTTC
-	TRBJ1-1	TRBV7-3	once	CASSLEVNTEAFF	TGTGCCAGCAGCTTAGAAGTGAACACTGAAGCTTTCTTT
-	TRBJ2-7	TRBV5-1	-	CASSPTGPQQYF	TGCGCCAGCAGCCCGACAGGACCGCAGCAGTACTTC
TRBD1	TRBJ1-1	TRBV13	-	CASSLRRTGATEAFF	TGTGCCAGCAGCTTGCGCCGGACAGGGGCCACTGAAGCTTTCTTT
-	TRBJ2-5	TRBV7-9	-	CASSLVNSETQYF	TGTGCCAGCAGCTTAGTTAACAGTGAGACCCAGTACTTC
TRBD1	TRBJ1-5	TRBV7-8	-	CASSSDRGDQPQHF	TGTGCCAGCAGCTCCGACAGGGGTGATCAGCCCCAGCATTTT
-	TRBJ2-5	TRBV6-1	-	CASTDWGQGETQYF	TGTGCCAGCACCGACTGGGGGCAGGGAGAGACCCAGTACTTC
TRBD1	TRBJ2-7	TRBV27	-	CASSPLSADRGPLRRYF	TGTGCCAGCAGTCCACTGTCTGCGGACAGGGGGCCCCTTCGTAGGTACTTC
-	TRBJ1-2	TRBV20-1	-	CSARESYGYTF	TGCAGTGCTAGAGAATCCTATGGCTACACCTTC
-	TRBJ2-7	TRBV18	-	CASSQGGAQITYEQYF	TGTGCCAGCTCACAGGGTGGGGCCCAGATTACCTACGAGCAGTACTTC
TRBD1	TRBJ2-1	TRBV30	-	CAWKNRGYNEQFF	TGTGCCTGGAAGAACAGGGGGTACAATGAGCAGTTCTTC
-	TRBJ1-1	TRBV2	-	CASSLGGGMMNTEAFF	TGTGCCAGCAGCCTGGGGGGAGGAATGATGAACACTGAAGCTTTCTTT
-	TRBJ2-1	TRBV4-3	-	CASSQADRWDNEQFF	TGCGCCAGCAGCCAGGCGGACCGATGGGACAATGAGCAGTTCTTC
TRBD2	TRBJ2-1	TRBV9	-	CASSAGLAGAGSFHEQFF	TGTGCCAGCAGCGCCGGACTAGCGGGAGCTGGATCTTTTCATGAGCAGTTCTTC
-	TRBJ1-5	TRBV27	once	CASSLGQGINQPQHF	TGTGCCAGCAGTTTAGGGCAGGGGATTAATCAGCCCCAGCATTTT
-	TRBJ2-1	TRBV18	-	CASSPKGDHEQFF	TGTGCCAGCTCACCGAAAGGAGACCATGAGCAGTTCTTC
-	TRBJ1-2	TRBV4-3	-	CASSQDASNYGYTF	TGCGCCAGCAGCCAAGATGCATCCAACTATGGCTACACCTTC